The clone carrying this TCR beta chain has more than one count but fewer than ten. The sample, approximately 10 milliliters of peripheral blood, was drawn from each donor. Per-sample PBMC isolation yielded at least 6.5 million cells. The sample comes from a study of blood T cells in healthy people across ages. Study-wide background: About one barcoded beta molecule per two T cells came from capture by template switching.

Then a second PCR, running about 6 to 12 cycles, was carried out with a sample-barcoded 5' primer and a J-beta primer mix. Each cDNA molecule received a tag from a template-switch adaptor that had 12 random nucleotides. TCRdb independently ran MiXCR on the 5' RACE reads; one entry per CDR3 protein. The repertoire holds 1.5 million to 2 million distinct CDR3 sequences, around 48% seen once, with approximately 2.1% in the top ten. CDR3 size: 17 residues. In germline, CDR1 is LNHNV, CDR2 YYDKDF (reference sequence). J was trimmed by 8 bases and V by 1 base; bases with no gene match: 10. The sequencing input was blood. This receptor was obtained from a woman aged 40 to 55 in good health. The chain employs TRBV15 and TRBJ2-1; 11 bases fit TRBD2. Here the CDR3 DNA reads TGTGCCACCAGCAGAGCCCATAGCGGGGGGGAACTAGATGAGCAGTTCTTC. Protein sequence: CATSRAHSGGELDEQFF. Using reference TRBV15 and TRBJ2-1 for the parts outside the CDR3, the full variable domain is DAMVIQNPRYQVTQFGKPVTLSCSQTLNHNVMYWYQQKSSQAPKLLFHYYDKDFNNEADTPDNFQSRRPNTSFCFLDIRSPGLGDTAMYLCATSRAHSGGELDEQFFGPGTRLTVL.